Sequencing of this TCR beta chain was carried out in a study of regulatory T cells in long-lasting Graves disease. Study at large: Persistent Graves' disease meant over 5 years of antithyroid drugs with positive TSH receptor antibodies.

CDR3 length: 16 amino acids. V shed 5 bases and J shed 2 bases, with 19 bases lying between them. The germline V gene encodes CDR1 MNHEY and CDR2 SMNVEV (reference sequence). Arm-PCR of CDR3 regions and iRepertoire HTBI primers were the basis on which TCR beta libraries were built. TCRdb ran MiXCR on the multiplex PCR reads and lists one entry per CDR3 protein. The sample lists a few hundred thousand distinct CDR3 sequences, under 25% occurring once. Regarding time point: persistent/refractory GD, antithyroid drugs over 5 years with positive TRAb. Making the TCR library involved RNA that had been extracted from PBMCs.

The source material was peripheral blood mononuclear cells (PBMCs), sampled when the disease was refractory, from a patient treated with antithyroid drugs. The V gene is TRBV27, the J gene TRBJ2-7, with D perhaps TRBD1 (6 bases). The source is a female donor with Graves disease. CDR3 sequence reads: CASSPGTGTPTYEQYF. CDR3 in DNA: TGTGCCAGCAGTCCAGGTACCGGGACACCTACCTACGAGCAGTACTTC.